A single sample gave rise to the 5 T cell receptor beta chains below, sequenced in a study of T cells expressing NK-cell markers. TCRdb re-analyzed the 5' RACE reads; it lists each CDR3 protein once, without DNA. The listing contains 550,000 or so distinct CDR3 sequences. The sequenced material came from blood T cells: a sorted CD56 or NKG2C T cell subset, CD4+ or CD8+ T cells, or bulk PBMC T cells (not recorded which). All receptors come from a man aged 18 to 29 in good health.

The V call is TRBV7-8, the J call TRBJ2-1; TCRdb's D call of TRBD2 is untestable without DNA. Germline V lookup: CDR1 SGHVS, CDR2 FQNEAQ. The CDR3 spans 17 residues. The CDR3 region is CASSATSGRYSYNEQFF.

V and J are TRBV12-3 or TRBV12-4 and TRBJ2-1; TCRdb returns TRBD2, unconfirmable since there is no DNA. The CDR3 consists of 14 residues. CDR3 in amino acids: CASTPSGRGNEQFF.

The V gene is TRBV12-3 or TRBV12-4, the J gene TRBJ2-5; TCRdb outputs TRBD1, but without DNA this stays unchecked. This CDR3 is built from 15 residues. The CDR3 sequence is CASSFDYRVEETQYF.

The CDR3 region is CASSLRRDGGGYTF. This chain connects TRBV5-1 to TRBJ1-2. Germline V CDR1 and CDR2: SGHRS, YFSETQ. The CDR3 has 14 residues.

The chain uses TRBV29-1 and TRBJ2-1. CDR3 length equals 15 residues. Germline CDR1 and CDR2: SQVTM and ANQGSEA. Here the CDR3 reads CSVGSGGRAYNEQFF.